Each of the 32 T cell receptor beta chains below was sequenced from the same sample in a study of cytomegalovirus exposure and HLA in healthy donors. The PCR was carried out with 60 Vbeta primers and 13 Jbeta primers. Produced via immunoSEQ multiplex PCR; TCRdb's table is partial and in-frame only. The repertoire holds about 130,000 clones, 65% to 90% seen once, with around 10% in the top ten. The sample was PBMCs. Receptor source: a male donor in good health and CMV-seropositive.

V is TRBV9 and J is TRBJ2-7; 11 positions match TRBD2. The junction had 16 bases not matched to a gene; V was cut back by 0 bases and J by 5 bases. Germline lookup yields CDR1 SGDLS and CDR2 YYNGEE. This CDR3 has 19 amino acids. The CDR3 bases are TGTGCCAGCAGCGTAGCCCCTGGTAGGGCACTAGCGGGAGAGCACGAGCAGTACTTC. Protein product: CASSVAPGRALAGEHEQYF.

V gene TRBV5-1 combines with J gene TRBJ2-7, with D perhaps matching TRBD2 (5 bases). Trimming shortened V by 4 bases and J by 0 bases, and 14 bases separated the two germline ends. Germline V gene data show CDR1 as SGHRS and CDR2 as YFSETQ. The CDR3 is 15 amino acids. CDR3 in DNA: TGCGCCAGCAGCCCCCGAGCGGAGGTCTCCTACGAGCAGTACTTC. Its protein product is CASSPRAEVSYEQYF.

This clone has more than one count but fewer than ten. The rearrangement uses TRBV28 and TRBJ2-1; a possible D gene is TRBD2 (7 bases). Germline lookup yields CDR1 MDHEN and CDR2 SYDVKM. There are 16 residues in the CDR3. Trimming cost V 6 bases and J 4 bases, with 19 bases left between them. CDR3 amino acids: CASRPGTGRGYNEQFF. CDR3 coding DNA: TGTGCCAGCAGACCCGGTACAGGGCGGGGGTACAATGAGCAGTTCTTC.

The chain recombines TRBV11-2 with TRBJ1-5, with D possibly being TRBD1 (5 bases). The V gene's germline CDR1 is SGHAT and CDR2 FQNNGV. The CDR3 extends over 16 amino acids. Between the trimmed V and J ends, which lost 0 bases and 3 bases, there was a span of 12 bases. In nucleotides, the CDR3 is TGTGCCAGCAGCTTAGATCGGCAGGGCCTCAATCAGCCCCAGCATTTT. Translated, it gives CASSLDRQGLNQPQHF.

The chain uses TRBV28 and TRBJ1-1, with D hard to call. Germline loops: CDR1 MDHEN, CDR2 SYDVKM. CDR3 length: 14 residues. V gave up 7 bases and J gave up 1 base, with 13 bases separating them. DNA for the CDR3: TGTGCCAGCATCCCGTACGCGGCGAACACTGAAGCTTTCTTT. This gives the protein CASIPYAANTEAFF. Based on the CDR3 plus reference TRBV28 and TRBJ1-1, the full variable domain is DVKVTQSSRYLVKRTGEKVFLECVQDMDHENMFWYRQDPGLGLRLIYFSYDVKMKEKGDIPEGYSVSREKKERFSLILESASTNQTSMYLCASIPYAANTEAFFGQGTRLTVV.

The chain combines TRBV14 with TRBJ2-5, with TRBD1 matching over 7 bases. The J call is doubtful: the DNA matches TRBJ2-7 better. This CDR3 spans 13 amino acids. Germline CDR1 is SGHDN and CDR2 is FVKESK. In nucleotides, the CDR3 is TGTGCCAGCAGCCAAGTCAGGGGGTCCGAGCAGTACTTC. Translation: CASSQVRGSEQYF.

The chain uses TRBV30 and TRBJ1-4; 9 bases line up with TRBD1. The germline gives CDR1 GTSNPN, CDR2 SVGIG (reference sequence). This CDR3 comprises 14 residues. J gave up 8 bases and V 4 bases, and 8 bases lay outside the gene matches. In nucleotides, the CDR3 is TGTGCCTGGACCCGACAGGGGGTGGGGGAAAAACTGTTTTTT. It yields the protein CAWTRQGVGEKLFF.

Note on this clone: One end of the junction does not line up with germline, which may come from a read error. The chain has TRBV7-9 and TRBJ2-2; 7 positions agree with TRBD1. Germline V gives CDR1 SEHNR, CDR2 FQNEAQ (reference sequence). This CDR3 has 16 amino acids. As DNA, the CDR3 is TGTTCCAGCAGCCCAGAGGGACAGTGGAACACCGGGGAGCTGTTTTTT. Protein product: CSSSPEGQWNTGELFF.

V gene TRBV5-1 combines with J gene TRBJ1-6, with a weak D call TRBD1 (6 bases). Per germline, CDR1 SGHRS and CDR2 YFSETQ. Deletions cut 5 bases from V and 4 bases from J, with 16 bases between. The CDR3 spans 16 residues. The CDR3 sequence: CASRREGDTYNSPLHF. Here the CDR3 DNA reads TGCGCCAGCAGACGGGAGGGGGATACGTATAATTCACCCCTCCACTTT. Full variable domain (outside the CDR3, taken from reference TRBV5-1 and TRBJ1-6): KAGVTQTPRYLIKTRGQQVTLSCSPISGHRSVSWYQQTPGQGLQFLFEYFSETQRNKGNFPGRFSGRQFSNSRSEMNVSTLELGDSALYLCASRREGDTYNSPLHFGNGTRLTVT.

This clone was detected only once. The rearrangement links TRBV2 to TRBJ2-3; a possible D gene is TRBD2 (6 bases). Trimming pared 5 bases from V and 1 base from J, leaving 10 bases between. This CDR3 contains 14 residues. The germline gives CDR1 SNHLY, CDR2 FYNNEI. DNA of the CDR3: TGTGCCAGCAGTAGCGGAGGGGGCACAGATACGCAGTATTTT. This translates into CASSSGGGTDTQYF.

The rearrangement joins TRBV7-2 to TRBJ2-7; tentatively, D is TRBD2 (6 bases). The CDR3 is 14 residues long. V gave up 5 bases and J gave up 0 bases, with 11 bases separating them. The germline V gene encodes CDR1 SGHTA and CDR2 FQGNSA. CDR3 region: CASSRDWSSYEQYF. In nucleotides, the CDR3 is TGTGCCAGCAGCCGGGACTGGAGCTCCTACGAGCAGTACTTC.

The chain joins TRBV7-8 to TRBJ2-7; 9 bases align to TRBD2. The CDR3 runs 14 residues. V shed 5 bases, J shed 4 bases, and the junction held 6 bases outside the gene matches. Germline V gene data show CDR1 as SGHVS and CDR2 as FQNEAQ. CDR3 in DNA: TGTGCCAGCAGCCCGGGGGCGGGAGGGTACGAGCAGTACTTC. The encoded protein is CASSPGAGGYEQYF.

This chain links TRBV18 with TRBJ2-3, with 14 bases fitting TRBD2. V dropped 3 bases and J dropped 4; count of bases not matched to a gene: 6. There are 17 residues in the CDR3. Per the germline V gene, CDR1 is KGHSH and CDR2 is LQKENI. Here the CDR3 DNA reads TGTGCCAGCTCACCGCCGGGGACTAGCGGGAGTGCAGATACGCAGTATTTT. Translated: CASSPPGTSGSADTQYF.

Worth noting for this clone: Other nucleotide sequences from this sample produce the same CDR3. This CDR3 is CASSPGQGPYEQYF. Written as DNA, the CDR3 is TGTGCCAGCTCACCGGGACAGGGACCCTACGAGCAGTACTTC. The chain combines TRBV18 with TRBJ2-7; 9 bases map to TRBD1. Per the germline V gene, CDR1 is KGHSH and CDR2 is LQKENI. This CDR3 has 14 amino acids. Trimming at V came to 3 bases and at J to 2 bases, leaving 2 bases not matched to a gene.

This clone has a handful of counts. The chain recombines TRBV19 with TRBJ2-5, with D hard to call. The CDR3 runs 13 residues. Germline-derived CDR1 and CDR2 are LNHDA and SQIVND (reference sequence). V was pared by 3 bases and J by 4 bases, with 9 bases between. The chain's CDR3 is CASSMEFGETQYF. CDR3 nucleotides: TGTGCCAGTAGTATGGAGTTCGGAGAGACCCAGTACTTC.

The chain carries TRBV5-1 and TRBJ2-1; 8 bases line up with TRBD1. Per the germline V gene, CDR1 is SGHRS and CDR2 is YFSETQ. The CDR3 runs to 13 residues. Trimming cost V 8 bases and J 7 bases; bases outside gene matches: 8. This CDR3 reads CASTDRVVNEQFF. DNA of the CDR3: TGCGCCAGTACGGACAGGGTGGTTAATGAGCAGTTCTTC.

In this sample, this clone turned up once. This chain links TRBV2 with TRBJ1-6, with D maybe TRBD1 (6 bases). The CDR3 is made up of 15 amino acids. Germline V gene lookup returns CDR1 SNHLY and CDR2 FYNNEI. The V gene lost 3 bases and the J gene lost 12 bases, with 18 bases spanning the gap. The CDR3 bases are TGTGCCAGCAGTGACCGGACAGTCATTGGGAAACCCCTCCACTTT. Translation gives CASSDRTVIGKPLHF.

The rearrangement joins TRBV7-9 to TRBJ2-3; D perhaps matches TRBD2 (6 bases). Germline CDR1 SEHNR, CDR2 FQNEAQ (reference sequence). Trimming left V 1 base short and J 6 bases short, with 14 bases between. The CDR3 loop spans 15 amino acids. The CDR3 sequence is CASSLERVVADTQYF. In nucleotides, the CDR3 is TGTGCCAGCAGCTTAGAGCGGGTGGTGGCGGATACGCAGTATTTT.

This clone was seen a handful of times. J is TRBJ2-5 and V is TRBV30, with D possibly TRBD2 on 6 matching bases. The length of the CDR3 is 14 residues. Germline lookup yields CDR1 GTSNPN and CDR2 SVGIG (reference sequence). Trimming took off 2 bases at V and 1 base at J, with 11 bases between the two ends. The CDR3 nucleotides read TGTGCCTGGAGTCCCGGACTATTCCAAGAGACCCAGTACTTC. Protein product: CAWSPGLFQETQYF.

As DNA, the CDR3 is TGTGCCAGCAGTCGACCGGGACAGGGGGTCGATGAGCAGTTCTTC. Residues: CASSRPGQGVDEQFF. The chain combines TRBV28 with TRBJ2-1; TRBD1 agrees at 11 bases. The germline CDR1 and CDR2 sequences are MDHEN and SYDVKM. The CDR3 is made up of 15 amino acids. J lost 8 bases, V lost 5 bases, and 8 bases had no gene match.

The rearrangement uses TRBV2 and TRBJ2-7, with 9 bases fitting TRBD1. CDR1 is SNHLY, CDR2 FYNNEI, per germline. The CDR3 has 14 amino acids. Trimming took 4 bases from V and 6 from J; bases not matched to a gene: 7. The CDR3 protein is CASSAGQGTLEQYF. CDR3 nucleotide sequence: TGTGCCAGCAGTGCGGGACAGGGTACCCTCGAGCAGTACTTC.

The CDR3 sequence is CASSLSSAYEQYF. CDR3 bases: TGTGCCAGCAGCTTATCCTCAGCCTACGAGCAGTACTTC. The chain has TRBV7-9 and TRBJ2-7, with D unclear. V lost 2 bases and J 2 bases, leaving 7 bases between the germline ends. The CDR3 contains 13 residues. In germline, CDR1 is SEHNR, CDR2 FQNEAQ (reference sequence).

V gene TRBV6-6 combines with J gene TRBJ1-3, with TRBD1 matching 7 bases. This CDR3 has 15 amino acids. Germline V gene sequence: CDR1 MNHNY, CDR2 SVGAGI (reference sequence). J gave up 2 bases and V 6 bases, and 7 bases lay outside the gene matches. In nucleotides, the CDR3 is TGTGCCAGCAGCTACCGACAGGGAACTGGAAACACCATATATTTT. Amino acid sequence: CASSYRQGTGNTIYF.

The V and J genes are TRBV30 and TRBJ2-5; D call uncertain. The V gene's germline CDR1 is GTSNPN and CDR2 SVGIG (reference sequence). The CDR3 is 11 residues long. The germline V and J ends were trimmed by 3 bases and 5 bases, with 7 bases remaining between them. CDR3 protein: CAWSVPETQYF. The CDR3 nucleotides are TGTGCCTGGAGCGTCCCGGAGACCCAGTACTTC.

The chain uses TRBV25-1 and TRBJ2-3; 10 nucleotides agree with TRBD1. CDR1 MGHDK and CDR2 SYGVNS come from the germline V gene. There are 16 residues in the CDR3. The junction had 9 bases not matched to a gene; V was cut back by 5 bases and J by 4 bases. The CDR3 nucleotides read TGTGCCAGCAGTCGTGGGTTAGGACAGGGGGCAGATACGCAGTATTTT. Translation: CASSRGLGQGADTQYF. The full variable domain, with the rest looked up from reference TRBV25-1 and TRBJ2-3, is EADIYQTPRYLVIGTGKKITLECSQTMGHDKMYWYQQDPGMELHLIHYSYGVNSTEKGDLSSESTVSRIRTEHFPLTLESARPSHTSQYLCASSRGLGQGADTQYFGPGTRLTVL.

The CDR3 reads CASSPRTGGNTEAFF. CDR3 bases: TGCGCCAGCAGCCCGCGGACAGGGGGGAACACTGAAGCTTTCTTT. The rearrangement uses TRBV5-1 and TRBJ1-1; TRBD1 matches 10 bases. Unmatched junction bases numbered 4, after V lost 4 bases and J lost 1 base. Germline V CDR1 and CDR2: SGHRS, YFSETQ. The CDR3 runs to 15 residues.

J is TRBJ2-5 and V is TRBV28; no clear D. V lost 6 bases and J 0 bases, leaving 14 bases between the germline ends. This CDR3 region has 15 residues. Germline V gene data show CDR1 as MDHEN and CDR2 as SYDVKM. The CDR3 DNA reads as TGTGCCAGCAGGCGAGGAATTGGGTACCAAGAGACCCAGTACTTC. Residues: CASRRGIGYQETQYF.

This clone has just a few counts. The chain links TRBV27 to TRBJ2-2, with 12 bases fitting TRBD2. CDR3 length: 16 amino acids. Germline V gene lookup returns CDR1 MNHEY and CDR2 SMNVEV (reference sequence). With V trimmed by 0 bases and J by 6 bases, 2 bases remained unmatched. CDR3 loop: CASSLSTSGSAGELFF. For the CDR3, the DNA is TGTGCCAGCAGTTTATCGACTAGCGGGAGTGCCGGGGAGCTGTTTTTT.

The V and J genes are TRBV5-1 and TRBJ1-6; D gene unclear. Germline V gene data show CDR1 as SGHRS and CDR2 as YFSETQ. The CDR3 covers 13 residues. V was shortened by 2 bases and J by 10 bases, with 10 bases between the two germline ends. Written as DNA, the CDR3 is TGCGCCAGCAGCTTAGAACTAGGGTCACCCCTCCACTTT. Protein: CASSLELGSPLHF. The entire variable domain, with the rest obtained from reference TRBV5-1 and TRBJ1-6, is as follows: KAGVTQTPRYLIKTRGQQVTLSCSPISGHRSVSWYQQTPGQGLQFLFEYFSETQRNKGNFPGRFSGRQFSNSRSEMNVSTLELGDSALYLCASSLELGSPLHFGNGTRLTVT.

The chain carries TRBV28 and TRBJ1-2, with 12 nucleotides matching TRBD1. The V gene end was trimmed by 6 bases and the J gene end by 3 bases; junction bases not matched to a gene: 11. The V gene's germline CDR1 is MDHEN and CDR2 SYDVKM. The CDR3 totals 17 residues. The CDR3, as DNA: TGTGCCAGCAGACCCGGGACAGGGGGCGCGTTTGACTATGGCTACACCTTC. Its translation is CASRPGTGGAFDYGYTF.

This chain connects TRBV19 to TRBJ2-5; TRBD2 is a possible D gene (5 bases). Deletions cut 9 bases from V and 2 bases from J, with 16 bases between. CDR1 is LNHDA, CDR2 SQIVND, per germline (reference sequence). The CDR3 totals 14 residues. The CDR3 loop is CASKRARDQETQYF. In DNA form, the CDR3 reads TGTGCCAGCAAAAGAGCACGGGATCAAGAGACCCAGTACTTC.

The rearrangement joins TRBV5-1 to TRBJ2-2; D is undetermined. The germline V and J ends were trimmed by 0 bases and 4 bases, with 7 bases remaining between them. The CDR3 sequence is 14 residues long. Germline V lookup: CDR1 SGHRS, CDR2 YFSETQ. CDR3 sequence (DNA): TGCGCCAGCAGCTTGGACGGCGGCACCGGGGAGCTGTTTTTT. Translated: CASSLDGGTGELFF.